The clone carrying this T cell receptor (beta chain) came up a few times. Its antigen remains unidentified. Naive, central memory, regulatory and stem cell-like memory cells within the CD4+ compartment were sorted using CD45RO/CCR7/CD25/CD127/CD95/CD27. Populations obtained by sorting all exceeded 95% purity. Since all of the isolated RNA was reverse transcribed, expressed TCRB transcripts were what got sequenced. Here immunoSEQ multiplex PCR was the method, and the copy in TCRdb shows in-frame clones only, minus some. The sample holds around 250,000 clones, 11% to 15% seen once. The data belong to a study of beta chain features in type 1 diabetes. Study-level findings and limits: Among all four CD4+ subsets, Type 1 diabetes patients had TCRB CDR3s that were moderately but significantly shorter. Naive, central memory and regulatory TCRB repertoires appeared more similar among patients than healthy donors. Insertions were fewer and deletions more numerous at VDJ junctions in type 1 diabetes patients.

The sequenced material came from naive CD4+ T cells from blood. The clonotype was recovered from a man younger than 40 with type 1 diabetes.

CDR3 residues: CAWSEGLAGTGELFF. CDR3 DNA sequence: TGTGCCTGGAGTGAGGGACTAGCGGGAACCGGGGAGCTGTTTTTT. The rearrangement joins TRBV30 to TRBJ2-2, with 13 nucleotides matching TRBD2. The V and J ends lost 1 base and 5 bases, in that order; junction bases with no gene match: 1. The CDR3 extends over 15 amino acids. The germline V gene has CDR1 GTSNPN and CDR2 SVGIG (reference sequence).